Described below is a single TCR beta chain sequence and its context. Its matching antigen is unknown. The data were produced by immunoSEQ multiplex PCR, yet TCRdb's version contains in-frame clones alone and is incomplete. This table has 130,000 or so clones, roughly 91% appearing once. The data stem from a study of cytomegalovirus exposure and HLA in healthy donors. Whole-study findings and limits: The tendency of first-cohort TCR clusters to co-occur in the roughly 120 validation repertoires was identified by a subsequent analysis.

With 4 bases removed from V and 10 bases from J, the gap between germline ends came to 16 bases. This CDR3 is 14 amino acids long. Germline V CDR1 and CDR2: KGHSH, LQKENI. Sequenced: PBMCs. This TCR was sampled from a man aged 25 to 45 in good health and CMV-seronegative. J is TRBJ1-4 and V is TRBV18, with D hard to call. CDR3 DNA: TGTGCCAGCTCACTGGACGCGGGAGAGGGAAAACTGTTTTTT. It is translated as CASSLDAGEGKLFF.